Following are 23 T cell receptor beta chains from one sample sequenced in a study of cytomegalovirus exposure and HLA in healthy donors. The study ran its PCR with 60 Vbeta and 13 Jbeta primers. The assay was immunoSEQ multiplex PCR, and TCRdb's table has in-frame clones only and misses some. The sample lists 150,000 or so clones; over 65% were seen once. Sequencing was done on a sample of PBMCs. These TCRs come from a man younger than 35 in good health and CMV-seropositive.

J is TRBJ2-5 and V is TRBV2; the D gene is possibly TRBD1 (6 bases). Germline V gene lookup returns CDR1 SNHLY and CDR2 FYNNEI. Trimming cost V 6 bases and J 6 bases, with 14 bases left between them. The CDR3 runs 13 residues. The CDR3 region is CASSSGTWKTQYF. In DNA, the CDR3 is TGTGCCAGCAGCTCTGGGACATGGAAGACCCAGTACTTC.

The V call is TRBV5-1, the J call TRBJ2-7; TRBD2 matches 8 bases. This CDR3 region has 15 residues. V lost 7 bases and J lost 3; bases outside the gene matches: 12. The germline V gene has CDR1 SGHRS and CDR2 YFSETQ. In nucleotides, the CDR3 is TGCGCCAGCGGGCCCACGGGAGGGACTGACTACGAGCAGTACTTC. This encodes CASGPTGGTDYEQYF.

The CDR3 is CASSFTTSVDNEQFF. DNA of the CDR3: TGCGCCAGCAGCTTTACTACTAGCGTTGACAATGAGCAGTTCTTC. V is TRBV5-1 and J is TRBJ2-1; 7 bases align to TRBD2. In germline, CDR1 is SGHRS, CDR2 YFSETQ. The V gene end was trimmed by 2 bases and the J gene end by 5 bases; junction bases not matched to a gene: 7. CDR3 length: 15 residues.

The chain has TRBV19 and TRBJ2-7, with D maybe TRBD1 (7 bases). Trimming removed 4 bases from V and 3 bases from J, with 16 bases in between. The CDR3 contains 15 residues. Germline V gene sequence: CDR1 LNHDA, CDR2 SQIVND (reference sequence). CDR3 sequence (DNA): TGTGCCAGTAGTAAATTGGGGGGACAGAGCTACGAGCAGTACTTC. Protein: CASSKLGGQSYEQYF.

This rearrangement joins TRBV19 to TRBJ1-5; 9 bases are shared with TRBD1. The CDR3 contains 16 residues. Trimming cost V 5 bases and J 3 bases; bases outside gene matches: 8. Germline-derived CDR1 and CDR2 are LNHDA and SQIVND (reference sequence). Written as DNA, the CDR3 is TGTGCCAGTAGTTCTTCACAGGGGGCCCTCAATCAGCCCCAGCATTTT. Protein product: CASSSSQGALNQPQHF.

J is TRBJ2-5 and V is TRBV28; 10 bases align to TRBD2. Germline loops: CDR1 MDHEN, CDR2 SYDVKM. The CDR3 extends over 14 amino acids. J was trimmed by 5 bases and V by 8 bases; bases with no gene match: 8. The CDR3 sequence: CASSRTSGGETQYF. DNA of the CDR3: TGTGCCAGCTCACGGACTAGCGGAGGGGAGACCCAGTACTTC.

The rearrangement uses TRBV5-1 and TRBJ2-7; TRBD2 is a possible D gene (5 bases). CDR3 length equals 15 residues. Germline CDR1 is SGHRS and CDR2 is YFSETQ. The V end was cut by 3 bases, the J end by 7 bases, with 20 bases between. CDR3 sequence reads: CASSSWWGASEEQYF. CDR3 DNA: TGCGCCAGCAGCTCGTGGTGGGGAGCTTCGGAGGAGCAGTACTTC.

The chain carries TRBV5-1 and TRBJ1-1; D remains ambiguous. V lost 4 bases and J 1 base, leaving 8 bases between the germline ends. The CDR3 has 13 amino acids. Germline values: CDR1 SGHRS, CDR2 YFSETQ. The CDR3 here is CASSPRQNTEAFF. The CDR3 coding sequence is TGCGCCAGCAGCCCAAGACAGAACACTGAAGCTTTCTTT.

A single count supports this clone. This sequence joins TRBV29-1 and TRBJ2-2; D may be TRBD2 (5 bases). The CDR3 totals 15 residues. Trimming left V 4 bases short and J 7 bases short, with 19 bases between. Germline V gene sequence: CDR1 SQVTM, CDR2 ANQGSEA. The CDR3 bases are TGCAGCGTTGCGTTGGGGAGCCGGGCCCGCGGGGAGCTGTTTTTT. Translating it yields CSVALGSRARGELFF.

This clone was seen just once. The rearrangement links TRBV4-3 to TRBJ1-5, with D uncertain. The CDR3 length is 13 residues. V lost 0 bases and J 9 bases, leaving 9 bases between the germline ends. CDR1 is LGHNA, CDR2 YSLEER, per germline. The CDR3 nucleotides are TGCGCCAGCAGCCAAGATGTGAACGGGCCCCAGCATTTT. This gives the protein CASSQDVNGPQHF.

The rearrangement joins TRBV7-9 to TRBJ1-6; 9 bases align to TRBD1. Germline V gene data show CDR1 as SEHNR and CDR2 as FQNEAQ (reference sequence). Losses at the gene ends were 4 bases for V and 9 bases for J; bases not matched to a gene: 7. The CDR3 consists of 15 residues. The CDR3 DNA sequence: TGTGCCAGCAGCTCTGGGGACAGGGAGGCTTCACCCCTCCACTTT. Protein product: CASSSGDREASPLHF.

The CDR3 protein is CASSEAFGEVYGYTF. In nucleotides, the CDR3 is TGTGCCAGCAGTGAAGCCTTCGGGGAGGTCTATGGCTACACCTTC. This chain connects TRBV6-1 to TRBJ1-2; no clear D gene. The V end lost 0 bases, the J end lost 4 bases, and 12 bases lay between the germline ends. The CDR3 is 15 residues long. Looked up from germline, CDR1 is MNHNS and CDR2 is SASEGT.

The rearrangement joins TRBV6-6 to TRBJ2-1; the match to TRBD2 covers 7 bases. The germline CDR1 and CDR2 sequences are MNHNY and SVGAGI (reference sequence). The CDR3 extends over 16 amino acids. V was pared by 5 bases and J by 4 bases, with 11 bases of the junction left unmatched. The CDR3 spells CASSPRRGGAYNEQFF. CDR3 in DNA: TGTGCCAGCAGTCCCCGACGGGGAGGGGCTTACAATGAGCAGTTCTTC.

The rearrangement links TRBV6-5 to TRBJ2-1; 10 bases line up with TRBD2. V gave up 0 bases and J gave up 1 base; unmatched junction bases: 0. There are 16 residues in the CDR3. Germline CDR1 MNHEY, CDR2 SVGAGI. The CDR3 loop is CASSYSGLASYNEQFF. CDR3 DNA: TGTGCCAGCAGTTACTCGGGACTAGCGTCCTACAATGAGCAGTTCTTC.

This clone was detected only once. The rearrangement links TRBV4-1 to TRBJ1-1; D gene uncertain. Germline lookup yields CDR1 MGHRA and CDR2 YSYEKL. Trimming stripped 4 bases from V and 5 bases from J, with 17 bases between. The CDR3 has 15 residues. The CDR3 coding sequence is TGCGCCAGCAGCCCCCGGGGAGGCCTGAGGACTGAAGCTTTCTTT. As protein: CASSPRGGLRTEAFF.

The chain combines TRBV7-8 with TRBJ2-7; 7 bases are shared with TRBD2. Germline trimming cut 7 bases from V and 2 bases from J; bases unmatched to any gene: 8. The germline V gene has CDR1 SGHVS and CDR2 FQNEAQ. CDR3 size: 14 residues. In DNA, the CDR3 is TGTGCCAGCACCGCGGGACTACTAGCCTACGAGCAGTACTTC. Translating gives CASTAGLLAYEQYF.

The V and J genes are TRBV28 and TRBJ2-7, with 7 bases fitting TRBD2. Trimming at V came to 7 bases and at J to 2 bases, leaving 14 bases not matched to a gene. The germline V gene has CDR1 MDHEN and CDR2 SYDVKM. There are 16 residues in the CDR3. CDR3 protein: CASTSRGGRPAYEQYF. DNA of the CDR3: TGTGCCAGCACCTCTAGGGGCGGGAGACCAGCCTACGAGCAGTACTTC.

The V call is TRBV6-4, the J call TRBJ2-1, with D possibly TRBD2 on 6 matching bases. V shed 0 bases and J shed 7 bases, with 25 bases lying between them. Germline V gene sequence: CDR1 MRHNA, CDR2 SNTAGT. This CDR3 has 19 amino acids. For the CDR3, the DNA is TGTGCCAGCAGTGACTCTTTGGCGGGGCGACTAACACCTCAAAATGAGCAGTTCTTC. Amino acids: CASSDSLAGRLTPQNEQFF.

On this clone itself: At one boundary the junction diverges from the germline segment, which might be a read error. The chain combines TRBV7-7 with TRBJ2-2; D may be TRBD1 (5 bases). The CDR3 extends over 15 amino acids. Germline CDR1 and CDR2: SSHAT and FNYEAQ (reference sequence). This chain's CDR3 is CASSFVQGNTGELFF. In nucleotides, the CDR3 is TGTGCTAGCAGCTTTGTGCAGGGCAACACCGGGGAGCTGTTTTTT.

This chain links TRBV10-3 with TRBJ2-5; 8 nucleotides match TRBD1. From germline, CDR1 is ENHRY and CDR2 SYGVKD. This CDR3 is built from 17 residues. V trimming: 3 bases; J trimming: 6 bases; junction bases outside the gene matches: 15. CDR3: CAISDGSRTGSKQTQYF. CDR3 sequence (DNA): TGTGCCATCAGTGATGGCAGTAGGACAGGGTCCAAGCAGACCCAGTACTTC.

V and J are TRBV9 and TRBJ2-7; 8 bases fit TRBD1. Germline lookup yields CDR1 SGDLS and CDR2 YYNGEE. There are 15 residues in the CDR3. The junction had 12 bases not matched to a gene; V was cut back by 4 bases and J by 6 bases. The DNA for the CDR3 is TGTGCCAGCAGCCCAGCAGTGACAGGGGACCGCGAGCAGTACTTC. This sequence encodes CASSPAVTGDREQYF.

This clone has just a few counts. V usage is TRBV9 and J usage is TRBJ2-1, with TRBD2 matching 9 bases. The J segment lost 2 bases and the V segment lost 0 bases, leaving 9 bases of the junction unmatched. CDR3 length equals 18 residues. CDR1 and CDR2 (germline): SGDLS, YYNGEE. In nucleotides, the CDR3 is TGTGCCAGCAGCGTAGAAGCGGGGGGCGCCGTAACCTACAATGAGCAGTTCTTC. The encoded protein is CASSVEAGGAVTYNEQFF.

This chain uses TRBV5-1 with TRBJ1-1, with 7 positions matching TRBD1. The CDR3 totals 14 residues. After removal of 0 bases from V and 5 bases from J, the junction contained 4 bases not matched to a gene. Per the germline V gene, CDR1 is SGHRS and CDR2 is YFSETQ. Here the CDR3 reads CASSLEAGGTEAFF. DNA of the CDR3: TGCGCCAGCAGCTTGGAAGCAGGGGGGACTGAAGCTTTCTTT.